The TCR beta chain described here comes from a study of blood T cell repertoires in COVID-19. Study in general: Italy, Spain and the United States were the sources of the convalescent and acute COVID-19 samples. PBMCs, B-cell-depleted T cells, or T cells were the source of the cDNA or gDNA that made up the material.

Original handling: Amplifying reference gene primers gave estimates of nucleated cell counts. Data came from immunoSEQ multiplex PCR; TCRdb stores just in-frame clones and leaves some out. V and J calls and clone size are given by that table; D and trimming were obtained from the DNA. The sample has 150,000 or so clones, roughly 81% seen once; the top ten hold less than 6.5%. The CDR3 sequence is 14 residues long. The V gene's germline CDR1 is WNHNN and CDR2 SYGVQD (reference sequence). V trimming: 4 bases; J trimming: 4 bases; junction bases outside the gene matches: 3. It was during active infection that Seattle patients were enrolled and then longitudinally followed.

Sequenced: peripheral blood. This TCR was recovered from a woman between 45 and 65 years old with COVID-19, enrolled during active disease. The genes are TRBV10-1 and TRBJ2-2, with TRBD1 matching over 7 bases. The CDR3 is CASSGQGITGELFF. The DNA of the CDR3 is TGCGCCAGCAGTGGACAGGGCATCACCGGGGAGCTGTTTTTT.